This T cell receptor (beta chain) stems from a study of CD8+ T cells in alopecia areata. About the study: Twice daily, treated patients received 5 to 10 mg of oral tofacitinib. Severity was scored as percentage of affected scalp area in treated patients. Findings and limits, study-wide: How baseline CD8+ expansion relates to response remains uncertain (there was one nonresponder). Higher clonality was seen in lesional scalp than in normal scalp, especially in alopecia totalis/universalis.

The CDR3 sequence is 13 residues long. Trimming removed 0 bases from V and 6 bases from J, with 8 bases in between. The germline V gene has CDR1 SGHTA and CDR2 FQGTGA. Reverse transcription of extracted RNA yielded cDNA, which provided the sequencing template. Sequenced by immunoSEQ multiplex PCR; TCRdb stores in-frame clones only, minus some. The sample records roughly 180,000 clones, about 55% being singletons. The treatment here: oral pan-JAK inhibitor, 5-10 mg twice daily. The table lists this clone with a few counts. Antigen unknown. The TCR was taken from a human donor with alopecia areata. The chain joins TRBV7-3 to TRBJ1-1; D gene unclear. The sample in question was CD8+ T cells sorted from blood, obtained at week 24, from a patient treated with tofacitinib. The CDR3 loop is CASSLTASAEAFF. CDR3 DNA: TGTGCCAGCAGCTTAACGGCGTCCGCTGAAGCTTTCTTT.